The 2 T cell receptor beta chains presented below share a single source sample, sequenced in a study of PD-1 blockade in classical Hodgkin lymphoma. All the patients suffered relapse after autologous stem cell transplantation, and brentuximab vedotin exposure differed. Measured with immunoSEQ multiplex PCR; TCRdb has only the in-frame clones, and not every one. This sample has approximately 17,000 clones, with roughly 63% found just once. The sequencing here drew on peripheral blood mononuclear cells (PBMCs), taken before the second cycle of nivolumab. Every receptor here comes from a human donor with classical Hodgkin lymphoma.

The chain uses TRBV4-3 and TRBJ2-1; a weak D match, TRBD2 (6 bases). Germline V gene sequence: CDR1 LGHNA, CDR2 YSLEER. The CDR3 loop spans 14 amino acids. The V end lost 3 bases, the J end lost 5 bases, and 11 bases lay between the germline ends. This chain's CDR3 is CASSHSSANNEQFF. In DNA, the CDR3 is TGCGCCAGCAGCCATTCTAGCGCAAACAATGAGCAGTTCTTC.

The chain recombines TRBV10-3 with TRBJ2-7; TRBD2 matches at 10 bases. The CDR3 length is 17 residues. The junction had 10 bases not matched to a gene; V was cut back by 3 bases and J by 2 bases. Per germline, CDR1 ENHRY and CDR2 SYGVKD. The CDR3 DNA follows: TGTGCCATCAGTGACCCGACATTAGCGGGAGGTACCTACGAGCAGTACTTC. Its protein is CAISDPTLAGGTYEQYF.